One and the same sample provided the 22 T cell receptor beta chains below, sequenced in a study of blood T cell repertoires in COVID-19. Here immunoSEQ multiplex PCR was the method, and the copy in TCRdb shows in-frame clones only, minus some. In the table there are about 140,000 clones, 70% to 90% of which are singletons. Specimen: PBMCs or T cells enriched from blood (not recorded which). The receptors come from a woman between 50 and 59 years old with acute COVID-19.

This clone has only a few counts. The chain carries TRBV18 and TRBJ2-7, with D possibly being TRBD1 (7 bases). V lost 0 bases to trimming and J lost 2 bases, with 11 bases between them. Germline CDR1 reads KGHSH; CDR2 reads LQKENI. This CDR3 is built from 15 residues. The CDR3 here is CASSPPQGGAYEQYF. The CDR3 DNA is TGTGCCAGCTCACCACCTCAGGGGGGAGCCTACGAGCAGTACTTC.

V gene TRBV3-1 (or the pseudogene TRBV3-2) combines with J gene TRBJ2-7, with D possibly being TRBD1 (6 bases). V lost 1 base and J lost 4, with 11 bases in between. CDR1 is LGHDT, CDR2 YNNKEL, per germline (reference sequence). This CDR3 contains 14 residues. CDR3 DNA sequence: TGTGCCAGCAGCCAAGGAGGAGGACAGTACGAGCAGTACTTC. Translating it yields CASSQGGGQYEQYF.

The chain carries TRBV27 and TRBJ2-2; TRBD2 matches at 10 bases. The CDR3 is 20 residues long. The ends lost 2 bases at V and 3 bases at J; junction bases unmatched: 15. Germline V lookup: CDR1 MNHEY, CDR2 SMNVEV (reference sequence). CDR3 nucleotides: TGTGCCAGCAGTTTACGCCCGGGGAGAGCGGGAGGGCTTTACACCGGGGAGCTGTTTTTT. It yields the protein CASSLRPGRAGGLYTGELFF.

CDR3 in amino acids: CASSSGGAQPQHF. The CDR3 DNA reads as TGTGCCAGCAGTTCAGGGGGCGCACAGCCCCAGCATTTT. The V gene is TRBV6-6, the J gene TRBJ1-5, with 8 bases that match TRBD1. In germline, CDR1 is MNHNY, CDR2 SVGAGI (reference sequence). This CDR3 has 13 residues. With 4 bases clipped from V and 7 bases from J, the junction kept 3 bases outside the gene matches.

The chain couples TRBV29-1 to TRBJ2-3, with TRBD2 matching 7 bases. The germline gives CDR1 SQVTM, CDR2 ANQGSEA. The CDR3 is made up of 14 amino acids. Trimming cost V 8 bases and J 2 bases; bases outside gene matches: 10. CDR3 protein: CSSASGTNTDTQYF. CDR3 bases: TGCAGCTCGGCTAGCGGAACTAACACAGATACGCAGTATTTT.

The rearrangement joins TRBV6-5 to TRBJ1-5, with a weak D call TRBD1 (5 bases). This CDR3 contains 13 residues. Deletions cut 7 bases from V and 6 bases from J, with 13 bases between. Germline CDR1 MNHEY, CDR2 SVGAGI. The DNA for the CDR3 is TGTGCCAGCAACTCTCAGGGAAGTCAGCCCCAGCATTTT. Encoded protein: CASNSQGSQPQHF.

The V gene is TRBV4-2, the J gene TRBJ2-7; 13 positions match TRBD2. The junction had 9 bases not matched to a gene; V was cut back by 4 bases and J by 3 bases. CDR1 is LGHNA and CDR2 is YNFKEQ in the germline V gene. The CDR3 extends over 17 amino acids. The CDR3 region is CASSPGLAGVSFYEQYF. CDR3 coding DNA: TGTGCCAGCAGCCCCGGACTAGCGGGAGTGTCCTTCTACGAGCAGTACTTC.

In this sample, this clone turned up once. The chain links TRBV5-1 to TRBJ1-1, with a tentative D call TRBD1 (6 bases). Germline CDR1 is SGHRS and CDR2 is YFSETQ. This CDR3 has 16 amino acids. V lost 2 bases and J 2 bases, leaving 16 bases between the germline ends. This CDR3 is CASSFNGLTGNTEAFF. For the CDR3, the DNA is TGCGCCAGCAGCTTTAATGGATTGACAGGAAACACTGAAGCTTTCTTT.

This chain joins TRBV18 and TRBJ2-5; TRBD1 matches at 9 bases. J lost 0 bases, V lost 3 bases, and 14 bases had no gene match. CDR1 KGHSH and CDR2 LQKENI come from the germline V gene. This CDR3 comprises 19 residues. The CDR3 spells CASSPGNSGQGFHQETQYF. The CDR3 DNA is TGTGCCAGCTCACCGGGTAATTCAGGACAGGGGTTTCACCAAGAGACCCAGTACTTC.

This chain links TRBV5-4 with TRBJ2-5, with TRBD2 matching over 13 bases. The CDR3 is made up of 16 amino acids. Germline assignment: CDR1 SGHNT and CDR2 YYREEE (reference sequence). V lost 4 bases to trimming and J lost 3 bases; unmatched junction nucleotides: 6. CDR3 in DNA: TGTGCCAGCAGCCGTGGACTAGCGGGAGTTGAAGAGACCCAGTACTTC. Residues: CASSRGLAGVEETQYF.

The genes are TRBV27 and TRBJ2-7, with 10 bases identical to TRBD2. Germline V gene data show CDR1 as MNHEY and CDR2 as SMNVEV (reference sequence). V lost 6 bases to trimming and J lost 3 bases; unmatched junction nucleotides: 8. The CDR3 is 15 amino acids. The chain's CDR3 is CASREGLAAYYEQYF. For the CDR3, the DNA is TGTGCCAGCAGGGAAGGACTAGCGGCTTACTACGAGCAGTACTTC.

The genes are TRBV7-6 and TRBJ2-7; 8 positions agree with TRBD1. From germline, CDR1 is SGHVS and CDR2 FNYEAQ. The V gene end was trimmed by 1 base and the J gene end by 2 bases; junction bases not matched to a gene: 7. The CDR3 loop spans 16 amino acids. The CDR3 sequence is CASSLGEGQGTYEQYF. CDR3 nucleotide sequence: TGTGCCAGCAGCTTAGGCGAAGGACAGGGCACCTACGAGCAGTACTTC.

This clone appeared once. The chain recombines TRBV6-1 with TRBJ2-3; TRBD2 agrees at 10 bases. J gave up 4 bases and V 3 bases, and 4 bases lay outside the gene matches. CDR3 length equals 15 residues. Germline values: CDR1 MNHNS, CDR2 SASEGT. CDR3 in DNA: TGTGCCAGCAGTGACCAAGCGGGAGGGCCAGATACGCAGTATTTT. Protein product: CASSDQAGGPDTQYF.

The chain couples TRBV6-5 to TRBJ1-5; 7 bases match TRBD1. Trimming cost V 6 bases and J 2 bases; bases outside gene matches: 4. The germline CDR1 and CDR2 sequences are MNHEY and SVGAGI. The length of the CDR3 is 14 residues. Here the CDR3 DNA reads TGTGCCAGCAGGACAGGGTTAGGCAATCAGCCCCAGCATTTT. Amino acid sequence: CASRTGLGNQPQHF.

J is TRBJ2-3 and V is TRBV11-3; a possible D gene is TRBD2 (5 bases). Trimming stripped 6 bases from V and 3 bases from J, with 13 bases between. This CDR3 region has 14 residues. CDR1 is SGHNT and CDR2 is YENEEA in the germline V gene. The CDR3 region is CASSNWTYTDTQYF. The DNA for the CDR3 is TGTGCCAGCAGTAACTGGACTTATACAGATACGCAGTATTTT.

The CDR3 is CATSDPATSGNNNEQFF. The DNA for the CDR3 is TGTGCCACCAGTGACCCCGCGACTAGCGGTAATAACAATGAGCAGTTCTTC. This sequence joins TRBV24-1 and TRBJ2-1; 9 nucleotides line up with TRBD2. The CDR3 runs 17 residues. Germline CDR1 KGHDR, CDR2 SFDVKD. Losses at the gene ends were 4 bases for V and 5 bases for J; bases not matched to a gene: 11.

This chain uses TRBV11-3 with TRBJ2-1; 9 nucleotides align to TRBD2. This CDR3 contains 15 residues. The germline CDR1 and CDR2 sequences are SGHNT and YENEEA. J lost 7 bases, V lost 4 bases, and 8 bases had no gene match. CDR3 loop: CASSSLAGSRNEQFF. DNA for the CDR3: TGTGCCAGCAGCTCTCTAGCGGGGTCTAGGAATGAGCAGTTCTTC.

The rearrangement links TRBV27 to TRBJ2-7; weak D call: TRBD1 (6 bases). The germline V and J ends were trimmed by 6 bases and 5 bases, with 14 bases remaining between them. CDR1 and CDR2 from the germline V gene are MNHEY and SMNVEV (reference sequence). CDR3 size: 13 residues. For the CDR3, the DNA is TGTGCCAGCAGGGGGACAAATACCAACGAGCAGTACTTC. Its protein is CASRGTNTNEQYF.

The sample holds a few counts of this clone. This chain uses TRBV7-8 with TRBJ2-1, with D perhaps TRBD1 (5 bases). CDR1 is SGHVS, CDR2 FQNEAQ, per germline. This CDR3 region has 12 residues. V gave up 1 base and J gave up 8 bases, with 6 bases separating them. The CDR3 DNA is TGTGCCAGCAGCTTAGGGGGCTATGAGCAGTTCTTC. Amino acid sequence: CASSLGGYEQFF. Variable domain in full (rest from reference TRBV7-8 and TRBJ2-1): GAGVSQSPRYKVAKRGQDVALRCDPISGHVSLFWYQQALGQGPEFLTYFQNEAQLDKSGLPSDRFFAERPEGSVSTLKIQRTQQEDSAVYLCASSLGGYEQFFGPGTRLTVL.

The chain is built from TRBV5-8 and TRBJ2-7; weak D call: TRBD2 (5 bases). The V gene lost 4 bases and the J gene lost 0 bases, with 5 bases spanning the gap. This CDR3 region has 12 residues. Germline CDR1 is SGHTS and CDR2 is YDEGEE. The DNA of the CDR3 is TGTGCCAGCAGCCGGGGCTCCTACGAGCAGTACTTC. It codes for CASSRGSYEQYF.

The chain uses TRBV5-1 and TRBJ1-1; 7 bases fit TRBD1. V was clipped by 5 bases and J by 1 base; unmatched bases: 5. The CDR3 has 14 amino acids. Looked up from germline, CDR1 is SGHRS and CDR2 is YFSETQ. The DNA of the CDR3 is TGCGCCAGCAGAGTAGGGACAGAGAACACTGAAGCTTTCTTT. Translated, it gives CASRVGTENTEAFF.

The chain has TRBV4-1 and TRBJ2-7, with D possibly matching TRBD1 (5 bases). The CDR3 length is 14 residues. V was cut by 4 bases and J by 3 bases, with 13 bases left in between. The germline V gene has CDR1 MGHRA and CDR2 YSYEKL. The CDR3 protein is CASSLGDSLYEQYF. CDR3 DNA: TGCGCCAGCAGCCTAGGGGATTCCCTCTACGAGCAGTACTTC.